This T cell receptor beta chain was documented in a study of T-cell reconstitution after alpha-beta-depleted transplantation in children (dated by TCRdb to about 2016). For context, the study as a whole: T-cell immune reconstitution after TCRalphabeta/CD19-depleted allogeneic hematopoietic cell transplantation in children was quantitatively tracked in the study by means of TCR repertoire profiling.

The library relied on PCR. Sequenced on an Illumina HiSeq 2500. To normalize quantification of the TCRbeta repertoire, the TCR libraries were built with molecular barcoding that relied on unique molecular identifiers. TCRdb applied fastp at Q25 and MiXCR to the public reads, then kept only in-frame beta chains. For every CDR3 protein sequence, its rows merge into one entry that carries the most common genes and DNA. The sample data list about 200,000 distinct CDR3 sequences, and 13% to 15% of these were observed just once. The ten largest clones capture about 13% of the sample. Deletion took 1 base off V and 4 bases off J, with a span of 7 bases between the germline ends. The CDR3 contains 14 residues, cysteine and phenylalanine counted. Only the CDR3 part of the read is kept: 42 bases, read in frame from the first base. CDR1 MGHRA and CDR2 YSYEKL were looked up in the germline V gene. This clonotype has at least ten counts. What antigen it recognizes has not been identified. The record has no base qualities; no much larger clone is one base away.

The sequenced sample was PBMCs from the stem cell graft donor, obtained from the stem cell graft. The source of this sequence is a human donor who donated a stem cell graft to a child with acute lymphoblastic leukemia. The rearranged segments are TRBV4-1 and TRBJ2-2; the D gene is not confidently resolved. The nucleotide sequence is TGCGCCAGCAGCCAAGGCGTACGCACCGGGGAGCTGTTTTTT. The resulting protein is CASSQGVRTGELFF.